The next 10 T cell receptor beta chains were all read from a single sample in a study of blood T cell repertoires in COVID-19. TCRdb's copy holds only in-frame clones and misses some; the assay was immunoSEQ multiplex PCR. The repertoire holds about 290,000 clones, 89% seen once, with less than 2% in the top ten. The sample comprised PBMCs or T cells enriched from blood (not recorded which). The receptors stem from a woman in her 40s who had recovered from COVID-19.

The V and J genes are TRBV5-1 and TRBJ2-1, with 9 bases identical to TRBD1. Trimming took 3 bases from V and 6 from J; bases not matched to a gene: 13. The CDR3 covers 17 residues. Germline CDR1 reads SGHRS; CDR2 reads YFSETQ. The CDR3 sequence: CASSSQAMDRGSNEQFF. The CDR3 nucleotides are TGCGCCAGCAGCTCGCAGGCCATGGACAGGGGATCCAATGAGCAGTTCTTC.

The chain uses TRBV7-2 and TRBJ2-2; the D gene is possibly TRBD1 (6 bases). The CDR3 is made up of 15 amino acids. V was trimmed by 6 bases and J by 3 bases, leaving 14 bases between them. The germline CDR1 and CDR2 sequences are SGHTA and FQGNSA. In DNA form, the CDR3 reads TGTGCCAGCAGAAAAACCAGGGGATACACCGGGGAGCTGTTTTTT. Encoded protein: CASRKTRGYTGELFF. Full variable domain (remainder filled in from reference TRBV7-2 and TRBJ2-2): GAGVSQSPSNKVTEKGKDVELRCDPISGHTALYWYRQSLGQGLEFLIYFQGNSAPDKSGLPSDRFSAERTGGSVSTLTIQRTQQEDSAVYLCASRKTRGYTGELFFGEGSRLTVL.

V usage is TRBV4-2 and J usage is TRBJ2-7; 10 bases fit TRBD2. The CDR3 covers 15 residues. Germline lookup yields CDR1 LGHNA and CDR2 YNFKEQ. With V trimmed by 3 bases and J by 3 bases, 5 bases remained unmatched. The CDR3 protein is CASSQMTSGYYEQYF. The CDR3 DNA reads as TGTGCCAGCAGCCAGATGACTAGCGGGTACTACGAGCAGTACTTC.

This chain links TRBV21-1 with TRBJ1-5; whether TRBD1, the table's D call, matches the DNA was not checked. TRBV21-1 is reported as a pseudogene. This CDR3 region has 15 residues. The CDR3 loop is CASSQTGGSNQPQHF. CDR3 DNA sequence: TGTGCCAGCAGCCAGACAGGGGGCAGCAATCAGCCCCAGCATTTT.

The chain links TRBV7-6 to TRBJ1-4; D remains ambiguous. Looked up from germline, CDR1 is SGHVS and CDR2 is FNYEAQ. CDR3 size: 15 residues. V dropped 1 base and J dropped 0 bases, with 6 bases sitting between them. The CDR3 region is CASSLVGTTNEKLFF. CDR3 bases: TGTGCCAGCAGCTTAGTCGGGACAACTAATGAAAAACTGTTTTTT.

This clone has just a few counts. The DNA is omitted, as the CDR3 cannot be located on it reliably, and the CDR3 follows TCRdb's listing. The chain recombines TRBV4-3 with TRBJ2-1; TRBD1 is the table's D call and was not checked against the DNA. Per the germline V gene, CDR1 is LGHNA and CDR2 is YSLEER. The CDR3 has 16 residues if both end residues are counted. The CDR3 region is CASSQEVWGSSSGQFF.

V is TRBV4-1 and J is TRBJ2-1; D gene ambiguous. With 5 bases removed from V and 3 bases from J, the gap between germline ends came to 17 bases. The germline V gene has CDR1 MGHRA and CDR2 YSYEKL. This CDR3 comprises 16 residues. The CDR3 coding sequence is TGCGCCAGCAGCGAAGTTAACCTAGTCCACTACAATGAGCAGTTCTTC. It is translated as CASSEVNLVHYNEQFF.

This rearrangement joins TRBV3-1 (or the pseudogene TRBV3-2) to TRBJ1-5; D is ambiguous. Between the trimmed V and J ends, which lost 1 base and 4 bases, there was a span of 2 bases. The CDR3 is 12 amino acids. Germline V gene sequence: CDR1 LGHDT, CDR2 YNNKEL (reference sequence). This CDR3 is CASSQANQPQHF. In nucleotides, the CDR3 is TGTGCCAGCAGCCAAGCGAATCAGCCCCAGCATTTT.

This clone showed up just once. The V call is TRBV4-2, the J call TRBJ2-7; D perhaps matches TRBD1 (6 bases). The length of the CDR3 is 17 residues. The germline V gene encodes CDR1 LGHNA and CDR2 YNFKEQ. Trimming cost V 0 bases and J 6 bases, with 21 bases left between them. In DNA form, the CDR3 reads TGTGCCAGCAGCCAAGATGCCAGGGGCAGTTTAAGTTTCGAGCAGTACTTC. It translates to CASSQDARGSLSFEQYF.

The CDR3 nucleotides read TGCAGTGCTAGTAGGAGGTCATACAATGAGCAGTTCTTC. It is translated as CSASRRSYNEQFF. The rearrangement links TRBV20-1 to TRBJ2-1; D may be TRBD2 (5 bases). Germline CDR1 and CDR2: DFQATT and SNEGSKA (reference sequence). The length of the CDR3 is 13 residues. Trimming took 3 bases from V and 4 from J, leaving 10 bases between them.